The 5 T cell receptor beta chains below all came from one sample that was sequenced in a study of T cell repertoires in cytomegalovirus infection (dated by TCRdb to between 2018 and 2021). TCRdb shows the sequencer as Illumina HiSeq 1500. Using fastp at Q25 and MiXCR, TCRdb reprocessed the public reads and kept productive beta chains. CDR3 protein duplicates are merged, each entry listing the most common genes and DNA. This sample gives hundreds of thousands of distinct CDR3 sequences in total; about 24% of them show up just once. The leading ten clones occupy 8% of the sample. The sequencing input was CD8+ T cells from PBMCs. The origin of the receptors is a human donor in good health (CMV status not recorded). Some clones in this sample may be carry-over from other donors' samples.

The J gene is TRBJ2-1, the V gene TRBV28, with 8 bases lining up with TRBD2. Germline CDR1 MDHEN, CDR2 SYDVKM. This CDR3 is 14 amino acids long. With V trimmed by 7 bases and J by 4 bases, 6 bases remained unmatched. CDR3 sequence (DNA): TGTGCCAGCATGCAACTAGCGGCTTACAATGAGCAGTTCTTC. It codes for CASMQLAAYNEQFF.

This clonotype has at least ten counts. This chain connects TRBV4-1 to TRBJ2-5; no clear D gene. CDR1 is MGHRA, CDR2 YSYEKL, per germline. This CDR3 has 15 amino acids. Trimming shortened V by 1 base and J by 2 bases, and 11 bases separated the two germline ends. As DNA, the CDR3 is TGCGCCAGCAGCCAAGTTCTGGGCAAACAAGAGACCCAGTACTTC. This gives the protein CASSQVLGKQETQYF.

The chain links TRBV29-1 to TRBJ2-5; tentatively, D is TRBD1 (5 bases). The germline V gene has CDR1 SQVTM and CDR2 ANQGSEA. V lost 6 bases and J lost 5, with 13 bases in between. CDR3 size: 12 residues. CDR3 sequence (DNA): TGCAGCGTGCGTGGGGCGGAGGAGACCCAGTACTTC. It codes for CSVRGAEETQYF.

The table lists this clonotype with a few counts. V usage is TRBV24-1 and J usage is TRBJ2-5, with TRBD1 as a possible D gene (5 bases). The CDR3 is made up of 14 amino acids. The ends were cut back, 0 bases at V and 1 base at J, with 5 bases in the middle. Germline V CDR1 and CDR2: KGHDR, SFDVKD. The CDR3 is CATSDLQGQETQYF. The CDR3 DNA reads as TGTGCCACCAGTGATTTGCAGGGCCAAGAGACCCAGTACTTC.

J is TRBJ2-7 and V is TRBV10-3, with 9 positions matching TRBD1. The germline V gene encodes CDR1 ENHRY and CDR2 SYGVKD. Germline trimming cut 6 bases from V and 0 bases from J; bases unmatched to any gene: 6. This CDR3 region has 15 residues. CDR3 DNA: TGTGCCATCAGGCGGGACAGGGAGAGCTCCTACGAGCAGTACGTC. Protein: CAIRRDRESSYEQYV.